The 27 T cell receptor beta chains below come from one sample, sequenced in a study of cytomegalovirus exposure and HLA in healthy donors. PCR amplification relied on 60 Vbeta primers (plus 13 Jbeta primers). TCRdb's table, derived via immunoSEQ multiplex PCR, lists solely in-frame clones and lacks some. Of some 97,000 clones detected, approximately 81% appear once; the ten largest clones hold approximately 4.1%. Sequencing used PBMCs. These receptor sequences come from a female donor in good health and CMV-seropositive.

The J gene is TRBJ1-5, the V gene TRBV6-1, with a tentative D call TRBD1 (6 bases). This CDR3 has 15 residues. Germline-derived CDR1 and CDR2 are MNHNS and SASEGT. V was clipped by 5 bases and J by 3 bases, with 14 bases between them. The CDR3 region has the DNA TGTGCCAGCAGTAGGAGTCAGGGGAACAATCAGCCCCAGCATTTT. Translating it yields CASSRSQGNNQPQHF.

The V and J genes are TRBV18 and TRBJ1-6; D is undetermined. CDR1 and CDR2 from the germline V gene are KGHSH and LQKENI. This CDR3 has 15 residues. The V and J ends lost 3 bases and 2 bases respectively, with 8 bases between them. CDR3 loop: CASSPEFTYNSPLHF. CDR3 coding DNA: TGTGCCAGCTCACCCGAGTTCACCTATAATTCACCCCTCCACTTT.

The rearrangement joins TRBV7-6 to TRBJ2-3; 7 positions agree with TRBD2. The CDR3 sequence is 15 residues long. Trimming cost V 5 bases and J 6 bases; bases outside gene matches: 11. Germline V gene sequence: CDR1 SGHVS, CDR2 FNYEAQ. In DNA form, the CDR3 reads TGTGCCAGCAGCCCGGGGGGACCCACCACGGATACGCAGTATTTT. It codes for CASSPGGPTTDTQYF. Drawing the rest from reference TRBV7-6 and TRBJ2-3, the complete variable domain is GAGVSQSPRYKVTKRGQDVALRCDPISGHVSLYWYRQALGQGPEFLTYFNYEAQQDKSGLPNDRFSAERPEGSISTLTIQRTEQRDSAMYRCASSPGGPTTDTQYFGPGTRLTVL.

This sequence joins TRBV30 and TRBJ2-7; D possibly corresponds to TRBD1 (6 bases). The CDR3 consists of 13 residues. The ends were cut back, 3 bases at V and 2 bases at J, with 11 bases in the middle. The germline V gene has CDR1 GTSNPN and CDR2 SVGIG (reference sequence). CDR3 sequence (DNA): TGTGCCTGGAGCAGGACAGTAACCTACGAGCAGTACTTC. This gives the protein CAWSRTVTYEQYF. The full variable domain, with the rest looked up from reference TRBV30 and TRBJ2-7, is SQTIHQWPATLVQPVGSPLSLECTVEGTSNPNLYWYRQAAGRGLQLLFYSVGIGQISSEVPQNLSASRPQDRQFILSSKKLLLSDSGFYLCAWSRTVTYEQYFGPGTRLTVT.

This rearrangement joins TRBV7-8 to TRBJ1-1; 9 bases line up with TRBD1. V trimming: 0 bases; J trimming: 2 bases; junction bases outside the gene matches: 7. Germline lookup yields CDR1 SGHVS and CDR2 FQNEAQ. There are 17 residues in the CDR3. CDR3 nucleotide sequence: TGTGCCAGCAGCTTAGCCCGAGTGACAGGGGGAAACACTGAAGCTTTCTTT. Translated, it gives CASSLARVTGGNTEAFF. The full variable domain, with the rest looked up from reference TRBV7-8 and TRBJ1-1, is GAGVSQSPRYKVAKRGQDVALRCDPISGHVSLFWYQQALGQGPEFLTYFQNEAQLDKSGLPSDRFFAERPEGSVSTLKIQRTQQEDSAVYLCASSLARVTGGNTEAFFGQGTRLTVV.

The CDR3 DNA is TGTGCCAGCAGTGTAGGCGGGCGCTGGGATGAGCAGTTCTTC. It specifies CASSVGGRWDEQFF. V gene TRBV2 combines with J gene TRBJ2-1; a possible D gene is TRBD2 (5 bases). V was trimmed by 4 bases and J by 8 bases, leaving 15 bases between them. The CDR3 is made up of 14 amino acids. Germline lookup yields CDR1 SNHLY and CDR2 FYNNEI.

The rearrangement links TRBV18 to TRBJ1-1; D not certain. Germline-derived CDR1 and CDR2 are KGHSH and LQKENI. The CDR3 extends over 13 amino acids. Trimming pared 5 bases from V and 1 base from J, leaving 8 bases between. The CDR3 loop reads CASSATGNTEAFF. The CDR3 nucleotides read TGTGCCAGCTCAGCAACGGGGAACACTGAAGCTTTCTTT.

This clone was seen a single time. The chain couples TRBV7-9 to TRBJ2-4, with 13 positions matching TRBD2. This CDR3 is built from 15 residues. V dropped 1 base and J dropped 8; count of bases not matched to a gene: 2. Germline lookup yields CDR1 SEHNR and CDR2 FQNEAQ (reference sequence). CDR3 coding DNA: TGTGCCAGCAGCTTAGGGACTAGCGGGAGTGACATTCAGTACTTC. Encoded protein: CASSLGTSGSDIQYF. Based on the CDR3 plus reference TRBV7-9 and TRBJ2-4, the full variable domain is DTGVSQNPRHKITKRGQNVTFRCDPISEHNRLYWYRQTLGQGPEFLTYFQNEAQLEKSRLLSDRFSAERPKGSFSTLEIQRTEQGDSAMYLCASSLGTSGSDIQYFGAGTRLSVL.

CDR3 amino acids: CASSDPGGTYGYTF. The DNA for the CDR3 is TGTGCCAGCAGTGACCCGGGGGGGACCTATGGCTACACCTTC. The genes are TRBV6-5 and TRBJ1-2; D might be TRBD1 (5 bases). CDR1 MNHEY and CDR2 SVGAGI come from the germline V gene. With 5 bases removed from V and 4 bases from J, the gap between germline ends came to 14 bases. The CDR3 consists of 14 residues.

The V gene is TRBV21-1, the J gene TRBJ1-4. TRBV21-1 is classified as a pseudogene. The CDR3 extends over 15 amino acids. The CDR3 DNA is TGTGCCAGCAGCAAAAGACGCCCGGGGGGTGAAAAACTGTTTTTT. Protein product: CASSKRRPGGEKLFF.

This chain links TRBV6-5 with TRBJ2-1; 8 nucleotides match TRBD1. Germline V gene data show CDR1 as MNHEY and CDR2 as SVGAGI. CDR3 length equals 14 residues. The V segment lost 5 bases and the J segment 5 bases; nucleotides outside the gene matches: 5. The CDR3 protein is CASSLGQGNNEQFF. CDR3 nucleotides: TGTGCCAGCAGTCTCGGACAGGGTAACAATGAGCAGTTCTTC.

The rearrangement joins TRBV5-1 to TRBJ2-5, with 7 bases aligning to TRBD2. CDR3 length: 14 residues. The trim removed 3 bases at V and 6 bases at J, leaving 8 bases unmatched. The V gene's germline CDR1 is SGHRS and CDR2 YFSETQ. DNA of the CDR3: TGCGCCAGCAGCTCCAGCGGGGCACCGAAGACCCAGTACTTC. Protein sequence: CASSSSGAPKTQYF.

This clone came up a few times. The chain combines TRBV7-9 with TRBJ1-1; D is uncertain. The germline V and J ends were trimmed by 0 bases and 5 bases, with 16 bases remaining between them. From germline, CDR1 is SEHNR and CDR2 FQNEAQ (reference sequence). The CDR3 loop spans 16 amino acids. The CDR3 DNA reads as TGTGCCAGCAGCTTAGCTCGAATGGCCGCAGGTACTGAAGCTTTCTTT. Residues: CASSLARMAAGTEAFF. Full variable domain (remainder filled in from reference TRBV7-9 and TRBJ1-1): DTGVSQNPRHKITKRGQNVTFRCDPISEHNRLYWYRQTLGQGPEFLTYFQNEAQLEKSRLLSDRFSAERPKGSFSTLEIQRTEQGDSAMYLCASSLARMAAGTEAFFGQGTRLTVV.

The V gene is TRBV7-6, the J gene TRBJ1-1, with unresolved D. The CDR3 is 15 residues long. V was clipped by 0 bases and J by 0 bases, with 8 bases between them. Germline loops: CDR1 SGHVS, CDR2 FNYEAQ. The CDR3 reads CASSLAPVLNTEAFF. DNA for the CDR3: TGTGCCAGCAGCTTAGCCCCGGTTCTGAACACTGAAGCTTTCTTT.

This clone was detected a few times. In nucleotides, the CDR3 is TGTGCCTGGAGTGTACAGGAGAACACTGAAGCTTTCTTT. Translation gives CAWSVQENTEAFF. The V and J genes are TRBV30 and TRBJ1-1; tentatively, D is TRBD1 (5 bases). The V gene's germline CDR1 is GTSNPN and CDR2 SVGIG (reference sequence). The CDR3 loop spans 13 amino acids. Trimming left V 0 bases short and J 1 base short, with 6 bases between.

This chain uses TRBV4-2 with TRBJ1-4, with 7 bases matching TRBD1. Looked up from germline, CDR1 is LGHNA and CDR2 is YNFKEQ. V shed 1 base and J 10 bases; nucleotides not matched to a gene: 15. The CDR3 is made up of 17 amino acids. CDR3: CASSQGDDRTGGVKLFF. In DNA, the CDR3 is TGTGCCAGCAGCCAAGGGGATGACAGGACAGGCGGTGTAAAACTGTTTTTT.

V is TRBV5-1 and J is TRBJ2-5; a possible D gene is TRBD2 (5 bases). V lost 6 bases and J lost 5, with 11 bases in between. Per germline, CDR1 SGHRS and CDR2 YFSETQ. CDR3 size: 12 residues. CDR3: CASTLTRETQYF. The CDR3, as DNA: TGCGCCAGCACCCTCACTAGGGAGACCCAGTACTTC.

On this clone itself: Other DNA sequences in this specimen translate into the identical CDR3. CDR3 bases: TGCAGCGTTGAGGAAGCGGGGGTACAAGAGACCCAGTACTTC. Amino acids: CSVEEAGVQETQYF. V gene TRBV29-1 combines with J gene TRBJ2-5; 8 nucleotides line up with TRBD2. V shed 3 bases and J 2 bases; nucleotides not matched to a gene: 5. CDR3 length: 14 amino acids. The germline CDR1 and CDR2 sequences are SQVTM and ANQGSEA. Full variable domain (rest looked up from reference TRBV29-1 and TRBJ2-5): SAVISQKPSRDICQRGTSLTIQCQVDSQVTMMFWYRQQPGQSLTLIATANQGSEATYESGFVIDKFPISRPNLTFSTLTVSNMSPEDSSIYLCSVEEAGVQETQYFGPGTRLLVL.

This clone was recorded a few times. J is TRBJ2-2 and V is TRBV4-3; no clear D gene. Germline loops: CDR1 LGHNA, CDR2 YSLEER. Trimming left V 0 bases short and J 4 bases short, with 6 bases between. The CDR3 spans 14 residues. CDR3 nucleotide sequence: TGCGCCAGCAGCCAAGAATACTCCACCGGGGAGCTGTTTTTT. The encoded protein is CASSQEYSTGELFF.

This clone was detected a few times. The gene calls are TRBV21-1 and TRBJ1-6. TRBV21-1 is a known pseudogene. This CDR3 is built from 17 residues. CDR3 DNA: TGTGCCAGCAGCAAAGGATCAAGGGAAGGACTTAATTCACCCCTCCACTTT. Residues: CASSKGSREGLNSPLHF.

The chain has TRBV6-5 and TRBJ1-2; D is perhaps TRBD1 (5 bases). Trimming took off 6 bases at V and 5 bases at J, with 13 bases between the two ends. This CDR3 is 13 amino acids long. Germline V gene lookup returns CDR1 MNHEY and CDR2 SVGAGI. Here the CDR3 reads CASRRQKQYGYTF. Here the CDR3 DNA reads TGTGCCAGCAGAAGACAGAAGCAGTATGGCTACACCTTC.

This chain connects TRBV5-1 to TRBJ2-3; no reliable D call. There are 13 residues in the CDR3. CDR1 is SGHRS and CDR2 is YFSETQ in the germline V gene. The ends were cut back, 1 base at V and 3 bases at J, with 6 bases in the middle. The CDR3 region is CASSLYGTDTQYF. As DNA, the CDR3 is TGCGCCAGCAGCTTGTACGGGACAGATACGCAGTATTTT.

The chain uses TRBV7-8 and TRBJ1-1; 8 bases map to TRBD1. Germline V lookup: CDR1 SGHVS, CDR2 FQNEAQ. The CDR3 runs 14 residues. J gave up 1 base and V 3 bases, and 1 base lay outside the gene matches. The CDR3 DNA follows: TGTGCCAGCAGCTTCGGGACAGGGAACACTGAAGCTTTCTTT. It codes for CASSFGTGNTEAFF.

The chain combines TRBV4-2 with TRBJ1-6; possibly TRBD1 for D (5 bases). There are 18 residues in the CDR3. V lost 1 base to trimming and J lost 7 bases, with 20 bases between them. Germline CDR1 is LGHNA and CDR2 is YNFKEQ. The CDR3 sequence: CASSQALGRHRQNSPLHF. The CDR3, as DNA: TGTGCCAGCAGCCAAGCCCTGGGGCGTCATAGACAAAATTCACCCCTCCACTTT.

The chain is built from TRBV5-1 and TRBJ2-1; 8 nucleotides match TRBD2. Germline trimming cut 4 bases from V and 8 bases from J; bases unmatched to any gene: 17. The CDR3 has 17 residues. From germline, CDR1 is SGHRS and CDR2 YFSETQ. The CDR3 nucleotides are TGCGCCAGCAGCGACGAGGGGTTTAGCGGGGCGGGCTATGAGCAGTTCTTC. Its protein product is CASSDEGFSGAGYEQFF.

The chain joins TRBV5-4 to TRBJ2-5, with 8 nucleotides matching TRBD2. V lost 0 bases and J lost 2; bases outside the gene matches: 6. CDR3 length: 16 residues. Germline assignment: CDR1 SGHNT and CDR2 YYREEE (reference sequence). The CDR3 sequence is CASSLGSSGPQETQYF. The CDR3 DNA reads TGTGCCAGCAGCTTGGGGTCTAGCGGGCCTCAAGAGACCCAGTACTTC.

The J gene is TRBJ1-5, the V gene TRBV7-8; D is possibly TRBD1 (6 bases). Deletions cut 4 bases from V and 6 bases from J, with 16 bases between. This CDR3 has 15 amino acids. From germline, CDR1 is SGHVS and CDR2 FQNEAQ. CDR3: CASSSRGGVGQPQHF. The CDR3 DNA sequence: TGTGCCAGCAGCTCGAGGGGGGGGGTAGGTCAGCCCCAGCATTTT.